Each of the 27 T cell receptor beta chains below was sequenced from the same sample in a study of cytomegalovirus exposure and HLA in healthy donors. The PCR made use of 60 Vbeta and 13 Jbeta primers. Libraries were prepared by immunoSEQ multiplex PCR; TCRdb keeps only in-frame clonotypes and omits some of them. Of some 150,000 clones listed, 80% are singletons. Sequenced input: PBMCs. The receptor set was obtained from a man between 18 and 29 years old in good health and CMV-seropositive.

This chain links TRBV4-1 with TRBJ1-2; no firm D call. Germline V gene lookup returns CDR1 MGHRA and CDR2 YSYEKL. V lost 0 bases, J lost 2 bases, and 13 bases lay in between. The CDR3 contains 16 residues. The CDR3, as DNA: TGCGCCAGCAGCCAAGATCTAAGATCTATCAACTATGGCTACACCTTC. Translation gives CASSQDLRSINYGYTF.

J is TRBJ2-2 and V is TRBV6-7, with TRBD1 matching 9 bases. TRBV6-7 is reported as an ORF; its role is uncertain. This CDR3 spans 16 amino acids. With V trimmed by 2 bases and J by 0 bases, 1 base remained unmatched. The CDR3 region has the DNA TGTGCCAGCAGTTACCGACAGGGGGCGAACACCGGGGAGCTGTTTTTT. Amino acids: CASSYRQGANTGELFF.

This chain's CDR3 is CASKWTGRNEQFF. The DNA for the CDR3 is TGTGCCAGCAAATGGACAGGGAGGAATGAGCAGTTCTTC. The chain couples TRBV6-5 to TRBJ2-1, with TRBD1 matching 8 bases. Looked up from germline, CDR1 is MNHEY and CDR2 is SVGAGI. The V gene end was trimmed by 7 bases and the J gene end by 7 bases; junction bases not matched to a gene: 6. The CDR3 consists of 13 residues.

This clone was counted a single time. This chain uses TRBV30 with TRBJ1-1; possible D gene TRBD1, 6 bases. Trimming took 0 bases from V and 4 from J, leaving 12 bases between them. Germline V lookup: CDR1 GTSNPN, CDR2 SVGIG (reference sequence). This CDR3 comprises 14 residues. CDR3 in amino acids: CAWSVNRESTEAFF. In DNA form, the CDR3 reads TGTGCCTGGAGTGTGAACAGGGAGAGCACTGAAGCTTTCTTT.

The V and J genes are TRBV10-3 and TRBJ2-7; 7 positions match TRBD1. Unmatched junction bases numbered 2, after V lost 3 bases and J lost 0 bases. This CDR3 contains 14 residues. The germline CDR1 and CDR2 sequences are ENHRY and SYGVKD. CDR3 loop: CAISEQGSSYEQYF. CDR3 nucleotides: TGTGCCATCAGTGAACAGGGGAGCTCCTACGAGCAGTACTTC.

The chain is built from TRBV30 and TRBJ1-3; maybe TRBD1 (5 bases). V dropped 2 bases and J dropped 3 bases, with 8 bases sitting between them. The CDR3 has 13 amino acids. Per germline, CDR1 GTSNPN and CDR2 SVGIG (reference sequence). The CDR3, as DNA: TGTGCCTGGAGTACAGGCTTTGGAAACACCATATATTTT. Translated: CAWSTGFGNTIYF.

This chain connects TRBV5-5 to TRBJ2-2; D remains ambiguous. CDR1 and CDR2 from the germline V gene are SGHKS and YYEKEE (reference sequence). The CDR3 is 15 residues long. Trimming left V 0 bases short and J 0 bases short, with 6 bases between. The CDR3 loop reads CASSLDRANTGELFF. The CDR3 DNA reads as TGTGCCAGCAGCTTGGACCGAGCGAACACCGGGGAGCTGTTTTTT.

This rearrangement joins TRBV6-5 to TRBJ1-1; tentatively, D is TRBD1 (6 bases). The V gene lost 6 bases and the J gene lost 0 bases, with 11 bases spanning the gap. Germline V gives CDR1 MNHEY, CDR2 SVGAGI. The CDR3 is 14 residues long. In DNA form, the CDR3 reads TGTGCCAGCAGAGAGGGACAAGTGAACACTGAAGCTTTCTTT. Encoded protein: CASREGQVNTEAFF.

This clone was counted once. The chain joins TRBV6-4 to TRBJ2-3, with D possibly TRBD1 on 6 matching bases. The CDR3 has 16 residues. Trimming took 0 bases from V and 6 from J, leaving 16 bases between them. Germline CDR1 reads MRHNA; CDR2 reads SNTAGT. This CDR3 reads CASSDSRRQGHDTQYF. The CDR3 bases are TGTGCCAGCAGTGACTCTCGTCGGCAGGGACACGATACGCAGTATTTT.

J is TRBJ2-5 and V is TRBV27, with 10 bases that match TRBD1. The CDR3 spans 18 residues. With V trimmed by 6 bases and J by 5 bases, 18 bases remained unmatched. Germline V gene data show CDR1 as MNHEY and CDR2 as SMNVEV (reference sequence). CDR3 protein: CASSPARSGTGAGETQYF. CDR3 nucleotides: TGTGCCAGCAGCCCTGCCCGCTCCGGGACAGGGGCCGGGGAGACCCAGTACTTC.

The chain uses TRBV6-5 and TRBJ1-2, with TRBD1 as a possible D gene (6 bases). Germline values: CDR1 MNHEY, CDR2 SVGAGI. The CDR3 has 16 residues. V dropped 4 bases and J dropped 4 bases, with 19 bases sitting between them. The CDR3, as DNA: TGTGCCAGCAGTTCCCGACCCGACAGGCTTGCCTATGGCTACACCTTC. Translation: CASSSRPDRLAYGYTF.

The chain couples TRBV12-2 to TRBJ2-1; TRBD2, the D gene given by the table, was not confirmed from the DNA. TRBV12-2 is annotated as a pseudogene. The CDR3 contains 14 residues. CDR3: CASRWTSVINEQFF. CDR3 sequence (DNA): TGTGCAAGTCGGTGGACTAGCGTGATCAATGAGCAGTTCTTC.

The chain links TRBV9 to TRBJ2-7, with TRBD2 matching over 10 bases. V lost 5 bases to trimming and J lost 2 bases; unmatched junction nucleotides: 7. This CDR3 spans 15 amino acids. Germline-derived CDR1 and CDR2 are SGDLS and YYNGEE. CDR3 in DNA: TGTGCCAGCAGTGCCGGGACTAGCGTTCCCTACGAGCAGTACTTC. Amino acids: CASSAGTSVPYEQYF.

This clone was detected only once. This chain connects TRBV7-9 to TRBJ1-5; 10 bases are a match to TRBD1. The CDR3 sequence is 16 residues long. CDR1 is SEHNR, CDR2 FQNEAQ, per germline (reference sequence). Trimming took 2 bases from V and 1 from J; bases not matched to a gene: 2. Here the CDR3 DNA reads TGTGCCAGCAGCTTAACGGACAGGGGGAGCAATCAGCCCCAGCATTTT. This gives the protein CASSLTDRGSNQPQHF.

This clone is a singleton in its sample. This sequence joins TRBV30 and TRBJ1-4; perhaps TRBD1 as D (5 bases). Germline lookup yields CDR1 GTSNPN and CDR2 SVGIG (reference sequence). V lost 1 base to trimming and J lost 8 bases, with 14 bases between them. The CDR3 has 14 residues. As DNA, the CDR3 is TGTGCCTGGAGTGGCTTGGGGGGAAGGGAAAAACTGTTTTTT. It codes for CAWSGLGGREKLFF. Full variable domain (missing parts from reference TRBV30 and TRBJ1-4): SQTIHQWPATLVQPVGSPLSLECTVEGTSNPNLYWYRQAAGRGLQLLFYSVGIGQISSEVPQNLSASRPQDRQFILSSKKLLLSDSGFYLCAWSGLGGREKLFFGSGTQLSVL.

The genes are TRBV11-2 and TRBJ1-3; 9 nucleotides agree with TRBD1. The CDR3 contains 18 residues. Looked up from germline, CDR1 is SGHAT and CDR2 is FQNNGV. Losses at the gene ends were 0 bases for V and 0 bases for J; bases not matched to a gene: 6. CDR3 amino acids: CASSLDFAGQGSGNTIYF. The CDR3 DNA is TGTGCCAGCAGCTTAGATTTTGCGGGACAGGGCTCTGGAAACACCATATATTTT.

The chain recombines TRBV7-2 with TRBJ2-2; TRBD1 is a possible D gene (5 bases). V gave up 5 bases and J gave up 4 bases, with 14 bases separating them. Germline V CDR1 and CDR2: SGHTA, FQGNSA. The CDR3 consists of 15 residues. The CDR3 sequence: CASSPEGASTGELFF. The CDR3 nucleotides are TGTGCCAGCAGCCCAGAAGGGGCGTCCACCGGGGAGCTGTTTTTT.

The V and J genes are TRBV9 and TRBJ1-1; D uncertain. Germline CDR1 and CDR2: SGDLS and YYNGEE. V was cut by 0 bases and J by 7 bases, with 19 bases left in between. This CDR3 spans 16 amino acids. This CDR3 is CASSVAPILNGGEAFF. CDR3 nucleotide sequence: TGTGCCAGCAGCGTAGCGCCCATTCTAAATGGTGGTGAAGCTTTCTTT.

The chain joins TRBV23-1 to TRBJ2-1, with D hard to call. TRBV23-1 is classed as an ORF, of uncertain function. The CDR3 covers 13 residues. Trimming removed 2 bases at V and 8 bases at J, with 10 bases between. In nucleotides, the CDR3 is TGCGCCAGCAGTCAAAACTGGTGCGATGAGCAGTTCTTC. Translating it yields CASSQNWCDEQFF.

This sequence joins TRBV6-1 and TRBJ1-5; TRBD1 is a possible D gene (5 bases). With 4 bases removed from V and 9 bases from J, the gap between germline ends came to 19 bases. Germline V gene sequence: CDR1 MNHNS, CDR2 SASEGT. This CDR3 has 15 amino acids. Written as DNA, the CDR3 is TGTGCCAGCAGTGCCGCCCAGGGCCCTGGGCGGCCCCAGCATTTT. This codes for CASSAAQGPGRPQHF.

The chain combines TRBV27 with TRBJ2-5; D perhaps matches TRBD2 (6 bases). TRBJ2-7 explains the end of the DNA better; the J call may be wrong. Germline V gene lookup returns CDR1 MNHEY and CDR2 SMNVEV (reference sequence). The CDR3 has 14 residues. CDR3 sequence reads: CASSYIAGFYEQYF. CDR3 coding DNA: TGTGCCAGCAGTTATATCGCGGGATTTTACGAGCAGTACTTC.

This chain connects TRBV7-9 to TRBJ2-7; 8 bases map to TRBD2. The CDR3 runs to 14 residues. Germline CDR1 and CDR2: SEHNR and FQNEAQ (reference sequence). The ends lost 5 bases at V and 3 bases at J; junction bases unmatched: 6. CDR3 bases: TGTGCCAGCAGCCAAACTAGCGGAGTCTACGAGCAGTACTTC. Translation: CASSQTSGVYEQYF.

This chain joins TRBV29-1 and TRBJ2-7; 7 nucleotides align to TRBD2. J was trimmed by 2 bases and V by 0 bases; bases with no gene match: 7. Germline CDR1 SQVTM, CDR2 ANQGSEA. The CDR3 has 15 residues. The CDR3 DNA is TGCAGCGTTGAAGATCCAAGCGGGGCTCCCTACGAGCAGTACTTC. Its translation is CSVEDPSGAPYEQYF.

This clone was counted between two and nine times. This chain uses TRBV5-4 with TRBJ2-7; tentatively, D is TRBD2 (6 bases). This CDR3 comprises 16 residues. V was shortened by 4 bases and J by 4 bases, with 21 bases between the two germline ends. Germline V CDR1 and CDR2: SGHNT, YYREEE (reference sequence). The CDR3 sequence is CASSTGLGGVEYEQYF. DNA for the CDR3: TGTGCCAGCAGCACGGGTCTCGGGGGAGTAGAATACGAGCAGTACTTC.

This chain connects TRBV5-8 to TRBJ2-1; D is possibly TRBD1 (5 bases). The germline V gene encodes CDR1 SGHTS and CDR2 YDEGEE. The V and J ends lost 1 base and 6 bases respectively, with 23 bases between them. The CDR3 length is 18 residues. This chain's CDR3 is CASSLLRGGYPPLNEQFF. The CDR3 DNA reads TGTGCCAGCAGCTTGTTAAGGGGCGGCTACCCACCACTCAATGAGCAGTTCTTC. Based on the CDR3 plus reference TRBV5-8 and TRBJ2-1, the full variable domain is EAGVTQSPTHLIKTRGQQATLRCSPISGHTSVYWYQQALGLGLQFLLWYDEGEERNRGNFPPRFSGRQFPNYSSELNVNALELEDSALYLCASSLLRGGYPPLNEQFFGPGTRLTVL.

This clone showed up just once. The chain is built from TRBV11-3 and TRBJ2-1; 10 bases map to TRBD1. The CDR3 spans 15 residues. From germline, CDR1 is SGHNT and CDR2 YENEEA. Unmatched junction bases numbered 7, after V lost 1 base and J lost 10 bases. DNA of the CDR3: TGTGCCAGCAGCTTAGGGGGGGACAGGGGTGGGGAGCAGTTCTTC. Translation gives CASSLGGDRGGEQFF.

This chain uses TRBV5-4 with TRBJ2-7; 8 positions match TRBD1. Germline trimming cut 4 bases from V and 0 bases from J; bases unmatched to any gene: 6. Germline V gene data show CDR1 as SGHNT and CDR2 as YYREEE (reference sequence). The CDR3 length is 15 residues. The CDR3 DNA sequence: TGTGCCAGCAGCCCCGGACAGGGAAGCTCCTACGAGCAGTACTTC. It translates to CASSPGQGSSYEQYF.